One and the same sample provided the 11 T cell receptor beta chains below, sequenced in a study of Graves' ophthalmopathy and Graves' hyperthyroidism. Amplification targeted the TCR beta CDR3 regions, with RNA transcripts as the source material. The authors performed first-round RT-PCR with HTBI primers and then a second-round multiplex PCR. TCRdb called the multiplex PCR reads again in MiXCR, with one record for every CDR3 protein. The sample consists of a few hundred thousand distinct CDR3 sequences, approximately 37% of them appearing once. The source material was peripheral blood or thyroid tissue (not recorded which). The receptors come from an adult man with Graves' hyperthyroidism.

Many counts were recorded for this clonotype. The rearrangement uses TRBV9 and TRBJ2-2; possible D gene TRBD1, 5 bases. The CDR3 sequence is 16 residues long. The V end was cut by 0 bases, the J end by 4 bases, with 13 bases between. Per the germline V gene, CDR1 is SGDLS and CDR2 is YYNGEE. For the CDR3, the DNA is TGTGCCAGCAGCGTAGGGGGCAGGACGGGCACCGGGGAGCTGTTTTTT. Translation gives CASSVGGRTGTGELFF.

This clonotype was detected a few times. The chain has TRBV20-1 and TRBJ1-5, with TRBD1 matching 7 bases. CDR1 is DFQATT and CDR2 is SNEGSKA in the germline V gene (reference sequence). V gave up 1 base and J gave up 4 bases; unmatched junction bases: 7. CDR3 size: 15 residues. The CDR3, as DNA: TGCAGTGCTAGAGGGCAGGGGGGTAGGAATCAGCCCCAGCATTTT. Its protein is CSARGQGGRNQPQHF.

This clonotype has ten or more counts. The chain has TRBV20-1 and TRBJ2-7; D is perhaps TRBD1 (6 bases). The germline CDR1 and CDR2 sequences are DFQATT and SNEGSKA (reference sequence). This CDR3 is built from 13 residues. Between the trimmed V and J ends, which lost 4 bases and 0 bases, there was a span of 10 bases. CDR3 in amino acids: CSATRQDSYEQYF. The CDR3 coding sequence is TGCAGTGCTACAAGACAGGACTCCTACGAGCAGTACTTC.

This clonotype was picked up many times. The V and J genes are TRBV27 and TRBJ1-2; tentatively, D is TRBD1 (5 bases). The germline V gene encodes CDR1 MNHEY and CDR2 SMNVEV (reference sequence). V shed 6 bases and J shed 4 bases, with 18 bases lying between them. This CDR3 region has 15 residues. CDR3 residues: CASSRAGLLSYGYTF. The CDR3 DNA reads TGTGCCAGCAGCAGGGCGGGGCTGCTTAGCTATGGCTACACCTTC.

The chain couples TRBV7-3 to TRBJ1-1, with 11 positions matching TRBD1. From germline, CDR1 is SGHTA and CDR2 FQGTGA. The CDR3 loop spans 16 amino acids. Losses at the gene ends were 3 bases for V and 2 bases for J; bases not matched to a gene: 5. CDR3 bases: TGTGCCAGCAGCTTTTCCGGGACAGGGGGAAACACTGAAGCTTTCTTT. Its protein is CASSFSGTGGNTEAFF.

With respect to this clonotype: Being one base from a much bigger clone, this may be a read error. This rearrangement joins TRBV10-3 to TRBJ2-7; D is unclear. V lost 5 bases and J 3 bases, leaving 8 bases between the germline ends. CDR1 ENHRY and CDR2 SYGVKD come from the germline V gene. The CDR3 contains 12 residues. CDR3 nucleotide sequence: TGTGCCATCAGTCCGGGCGGCTACGAGCAGTACTTC. Protein product: CAISPGGYEQYF.

This clonotype appeared a few times. The chain has TRBV5-1 and TRBJ2-3; TRBD2 matches 14 bases. This CDR3 contains 17 residues. V lost 3 bases, J lost 1 base, and 4 bases stayed unmatched. Germline CDR1 reads SGHRS; CDR2 reads YFSETQ. CDR3 nucleotides: TGCGCCAGCAGCTCGGGACTAGCGGGAGAGCGCACAGATACGCAGTATTTT. As protein: CASSSGLAGERTDTQYF.

This chain uses TRBV25-1 with TRBJ1-6; a weak D match, TRBD1 (6 bases). Germline values: CDR1 MGHDK, CDR2 SYGVNS. The CDR3 is 13 residues long. Trimming took off 9 bases at V and 5 bases at J, with 11 bases between the two ends. For the CDR3, the DNA is TGTGCCAGTCACAGGGTGAATAATTCACCCCTCCACTTT. It codes for CASHRVNNSPLHF. Full variable domain (outside the CDR3, taken from reference TRBV25-1 and TRBJ1-6): EADIYQTPRYLVIGTGKKITLECSQTMGHDKMYWYQQDPGMELHLIHYSYGVNSTEKGDLSSESTVSRIRTEHFPLTLESARPSHTSQYLCASHRVNNSPLHFGNGTRLTVT.

The chain is built from TRBV19 and TRBJ1-5; tentatively, D is TRBD1 (6 bases). V was pared by 9 bases and J by 5 bases, with 20 bases between. The CDR3 loop spans 15 amino acids. CDR1 is LNHDA and CDR2 is SQIVND in the germline V gene (reference sequence). Here the CDR3 DNA reads TGTGCCAGCACCCGGGGGCAGGTAAGGGATCAGCCCCAGCATTTT. Amino acid sequence: CASTRGQVRDQPQHF.

This clonotype was detected many times. This chain connects TRBV6-5 to TRBJ2-7; a possible D gene is TRBD2 (5 bases). This CDR3 has 13 residues. The V gene's germline CDR1 is MNHEY and CDR2 SVGAGI. Trimming removed 6 bases from V and 4 bases from J, with 13 bases in between. The CDR3 loop is CASREDGEYEQYF. For the CDR3, the DNA is TGTGCCAGCAGGGAGGACGGAGAATACGAGCAGTACTTC.

In this sample, this clonotype turned up once. The V call is TRBV10-3, the J call TRBJ1-4; D call uncertain. Germline V gene data show CDR1 as ENHRY and CDR2 as SYGVKD. This CDR3 spans 16 amino acids. Trimming took 4 bases from V and 0 from J, leaving 12 bases between them. DNA for the CDR3: TGTGCCATCAGTGGAACCGGGGAAACAACTAATGAAAAACTGTTTTTT. Its protein is CAISGTGETTNEKLFF.